The 25 T cell receptor beta chains presented below share a single source sample, sequenced in a study of early T cells in non-severe SARS-CoV-2 infection. TCRdb recomputed calls from the 5' RACE reads with MiXCR, one row per CDR3 protein. The repertoire has around 80,000 distinct CDR3 sequences, 10% to 12% of them found once; the top ten carry approximately 12%. The starting material was whole blood, obtained at baseline. The origin of the receptors is an adult who was a healthcare worker with PCR-confirmed SARS-CoV-2 infection or an uninfected control (not recorded which).

This sequence joins TRBV5-1 and TRBJ2-3; 9 bases fit TRBD2. From germline, CDR1 is SGHRS and CDR2 YFSETQ. V lost 3 bases to trimming and J lost 5 bases; unmatched junction nucleotides: 13. There are 17 residues in the CDR3. The CDR3 nucleotides are TGCGCCAGCAGCTCCCACTTTGGGCGGGGGGGCGGAGATACGCAGTATTTT. Amino acids: CASSSHFGRGGGDTQYF.

In this sample, this clonotype turned up many times. A junction boundary mismatches the germline segment, possibly from a read error. V is TRBV12-3 or TRBV12-4 and J is TRBJ1-1; TRBD1 aligns across 8 bases. The CDR3 is 15 amino acids. The CDR3 is CASNLMTGVNTEAFF. As DNA, the CDR3 is TGTGCCAGCAATTTAATGACAGGGGTGAACACTGAAGCTTTCTTT.

The V and J genes are TRBV7-2 and TRBJ2-1; 10 nucleotides align to TRBD2. CDR3 length: 15 residues. Germline CDR1 and CDR2: SGHTA and FQGNSA. Trimming took 3 bases from V and 6 from J; bases not matched to a gene: 5. CDR3 sequence (DNA): TGTGCCAGCAGCTTGGCAACTAGCGGGGTCAATGAGCAGTTCTTC. It specifies CASSLATSGVNEQFF.

The chain recombines TRBV7-2 with TRBJ2-1; D is uncertain. This CDR3 is built from 15 residues. V shed 5 bases and J shed 0 bases, with 11 bases lying between them. Germline V gene lookup returns CDR1 SGHTA and CDR2 FQGNSA. The CDR3: CASSPTESSYNEQFF. The CDR3 DNA is TGTGCCAGCAGCCCCACAGAAAGCTCCTACAATGAGCAGTTCTTC.

This clonotype was found a few times. This chain uses TRBV19 with TRBJ1-2, with D hard to call. CDR1 is LNHDA and CDR2 is SQIVND in the germline V gene (reference sequence). Trimming removed 1 base from V and 4 bases from J, with 16 bases in between. The CDR3 totals 16 residues. CDR3 DNA sequence: TGTGCCAGTAGTATAGCCTCCGGACCCTCCCGCTATGGCTACACCTTC. It encodes CASSIASGPSRYGYTF.

The rearrangement uses TRBV12-3 or TRBV12-4 and TRBJ1-2; possible D gene TRBD1, 6 bases. The CDR3 has 13 amino acids. The ends were cut back, 8 bases at V and 2 bases at J, with 12 bases in the middle. The CDR3: CASQGTVNYGYTF. CDR3 coding DNA: TGTGCCAGCCAGGGGACGGTGAACTATGGCTACACCTTC.

The chain joins TRBV20-1 to TRBJ2-5; 7 bases align to TRBD1. After removal of 4 bases from V and 3 bases from J, the junction contained 2 bases not matched to a gene. The CDR3 is 12 amino acids. Per germline, CDR1 DFQATT and CDR2 SNEGSKA (reference sequence). Written as DNA, the CDR3 is TGCAGTGCTACAGACAGGGAAGAGACCCAGTACTTC. As protein: CSATDREETQYF.

The V and J genes are TRBV3-1 and TRBJ2-1, with D perhaps matching TRBD2 (6 bases). CDR1 is LGHDT and CDR2 is YNNKEL in the germline V gene (reference sequence). This CDR3 region has 12 residues. V gave up 4 bases and J gave up 10 bases, with 11 bases separating them. The CDR3 coding sequence is TGTGCCAGCAGCCCCTGGGGGGAGGAGCAGTTCTTC. Translating it yields CASSPWGEEQFF.

The chain links TRBV7-3 to TRBJ2-2; D uncertain. The CDR3 consists of 13 residues. The germline CDR1 and CDR2 sequences are SGHTA and FQGTGA. Trimming stripped 5 bases from V and 6 bases from J, with 10 bases between. CDR3 loop: CASSKNRAGELFF. The CDR3 nucleotides are TGTGCCAGCAGCAAAAACCGGGCCGGGGAGCTGTTTTTT.

This clonotype was counted between two and nine times. The chain recombines TRBV6-5 with TRBJ2-3; TRBD2 is a possible D gene (5 bases). This CDR3 region has 13 residues. V lost 2 bases and J lost 7, with 10 bases in between. Germline CDR1 and CDR2: MNHEY and SVGAGI. The CDR3 coding sequence is TGTGCCAGCAGTTACGGCGAGGACTATACGCAGTATTTT. It encodes CASSYGEDYTQYF.

The chain couples TRBV11-2 to TRBJ1-2; D is uncertain. The length of the CDR3 is 13 residues. Germline-derived CDR1 and CDR2 are SGHAT and FQNNGV. V was pared by 4 bases and J by 6 bases, with 12 bases between. CDR3 bases: TGTGCCAGCAGCTGGGGTAAAAGCCATGGCTACACCTTC. This gives the protein CASSWGKSHGYTF.

The count of this clonotype is one. The rearrangement uses TRBV28 and TRBJ2-7; D gene uncertain. This CDR3 comprises 13 residues. V shed 3 bases and J shed 6 bases, with 12 bases lying between them. The germline gives CDR1 MDHEN, CDR2 SYDVKM. CDR3 DNA: TGTGCCAGCAGTTTTATGGCCACCGGCGAGCAGTACTTC. Translation gives CASSFMATGEQYF.

The table lists this clonotype with a few counts. The chain joins TRBV6-4 to TRBJ1-1; D call uncertain. With 4 bases removed from V and 7 bases from J, the gap between germline ends came to 13 bases. The germline gives CDR1 MRHNA, CDR2 SNTAGT. The CDR3 runs 13 residues. The CDR3, as DNA: TGTGCCAGCAGTGTTGACCGGGGAGGTGAAGCTTTCTTT. Translation gives CASSVDRGGEAFF.

The rearrangement joins TRBV9 to TRBJ2-7; D assignment may be TRBD1 or TRBD2 (6 bases each). The germline V gene has CDR1 SGDLS and CDR2 YYNGEE. The CDR3 runs 14 residues. Trimming removed 0 bases from V and 8 bases from J, with 15 bases in between. This chain's CDR3 is CASSVAGGPWQQYF. The CDR3 bases are TGTGCCAGCAGCGTAGCCGGGGGCCCCTGGCAGCAGTACTTC.

The V gene is TRBV28, the J gene TRBJ2-5, with 12 bases that match TRBD2. The J segment lost 0 bases and the V segment lost 4 bases, leaving 12 bases of the junction unmatched. Germline V gene lookup returns CDR1 MDHEN and CDR2 SYDVKM. CDR3 length: 19 amino acids. The CDR3 is CASSSWTSGAIPYQETQYF. CDR3 in DNA: TGTGCCAGCAGTTCATGGACTAGCGGGGCTATCCCGTACCAAGAGACCCAGTACTTC.

The chain has TRBV7-9 and TRBJ2-7, with D possibly matching TRBD2 (6 bases). In germline, CDR1 is SEHNR, CDR2 FQNEAQ (reference sequence). The CDR3 has 13 residues. V lost 4 bases, J lost 2 bases, and 9 bases lay in between. As DNA, the CDR3 is TGTGCCAGCAGCTCGGGACTCGCCTACGAGCAGTACTTC. Its protein is CASSSGLAYEQYF.

At least ten counts were recorded for this clonotype. The J gene is TRBJ1-6, the V gene TRBV7-2, with D possibly matching TRBD1 (6 bases). The V and J ends lost 1 base and 9 bases respectively, with 16 bases between them. This CDR3 comprises 16 residues. In germline, CDR1 is SGHTA, CDR2 FQGNSA. The CDR3 spells CASSLVRGGAGSPLHF. Written as DNA, the CDR3 is TGTGCCAGCAGCTTAGTTCGGGGGGGCGCAGGTTCACCCCTCCACTTT. The entire variable domain, with the rest obtained from reference TRBV7-2 and TRBJ1-6, is as follows: GAGVSQSPSNKVTEKGKDVELRCDPISGHTALYWYRQSLGQGLEFLIYFQGNSAPDKSGLPSDRFSAERTGGSVSTLTIQRTQQEDSAVYLCASSLVRGGAGSPLHFGNGTRLTVT.

The chain uses TRBV29-1 and TRBJ2-1, with D uncertain. Germline V CDR1 and CDR2: SQVTM, ANQGSEA. Trimming left V 7 bases short and J 4 bases short, with 17 bases between. This CDR3 has 14 residues. DNA for the CDR3: TGCAGCGCGCACAAGTCGGCGGAGTACAATGAGCAGTTCTTC. As protein: CSAHKSAEYNEQFF.

V is TRBV14 and J is TRBJ2-3, with 7 bases fitting TRBD2. Germline assignment: CDR1 SGHDN and CDR2 FVKESK. There are 16 residues in the CDR3. V was clipped by 1 base and J by 0 bases; unmatched bases: 4. The chain's CDR3 is CASSQVAGQSTDTQYF. The CDR3, as DNA: TGTGCCAGCAGCCAAGTAGCGGGCCAGAGCACAGATACGCAGTATTTT.

This clonotype was found a few times. The CDR3 DNA sequence: TGTGCCAGCAGCTTAGGCGGAACGGGGGACGAGCAGTACTTC. Amino acids: CASSLGGTGDEQYF. The V and J genes are TRBV13 and TRBJ2-7; D is possibly TRBD2 (6 bases). Deletions cut 0 bases from V and 5 bases from J, with 11 bases between. This CDR3 is 14 amino acids long. CDR1 and CDR2 (germline): PRHDT, FYEKMQ (reference sequence).

This clonotype showed up just a few times. The chain combines TRBV27 with TRBJ2-6, with D unresolved. The CDR3 has 17 residues. The V end was cut by 4 bases, the J end by 1 base, with 14 bases between. Germline-derived CDR1 and CDR2 are MNHEY and SMNVEV (reference sequence). The CDR3 loop is CASSSMTSSSGANVLTF. In DNA, the CDR3 is TGTGCCAGCAGTTCGATGACAAGTTCATCTGGGGCCAACGTCCTGACTTTC. Complete variable domain (other parts from reference TRBV27 and TRBJ2-6): EAQVTQNPRYLITVTGKKLTVTCSQNMNHEYMSWYRQDPGLGLRQIYYSMNVEVTDKGDVPEGYKVSRKEKRNFPLILESPSPNQTSLYFCASSSMTSSSGANVLTFGAGSRLTVL.

The J gene is TRBJ1-5, the V gene TRBV6-2 or TRBV6-3, with D perhaps matching TRBD1 (5 bases). The ends were cut back, 6 bases at V and 6 bases at J, with 18 bases in the middle. Germline assignment: CDR1 MNHEY and CDR2 SVGEGT. This CDR3 is built from 15 residues. The CDR3 spells CASSPGQGEGQPQHF. CDR3 DNA: TGTGCCAGCAGCCCCGGGCAGGGCGAGGGTCAGCCCCAGCATTTT.

This clonotype was seen more than once but under ten times. V is TRBV6-1 and J is TRBJ2-2, with D tentatively TRBD1 (5 bases). In germline, CDR1 is MNHNS, CDR2 SASEGT. The CDR3 has 13 residues. The V and J ends lost 5 bases and 6 bases respectively, with 10 bases between them. CDR3 in DNA: TGTGCCAGCAGTCCAGGGTTACCCGGGGAGCTGTTTTTT. Translated: CASSPGLPGELFF.

The J gene is TRBJ1-2, the V gene TRBV14; tentatively, D is TRBD1 (5 bases). CDR1 is SGHDN and CDR2 is FVKESK in the germline V gene. The CDR3 is 17 residues long. The ends were cut back, 0 bases at V and 2 bases at J, with 16 bases in the middle. The CDR3 DNA reads as TGTGCCAGCAGCCAAGACCGAACCTCAGGGCTGAACTATGGCTACACCTTC. Protein sequence: CASSQDRTSGLNYGYTF.

This clonotype was seen ten or more times. The rearrangement links TRBV12-3 or TRBV12-4 to TRBJ2-7; 8 bases agree with TRBD2. CDR3 length: 19 residues. The V gene end was trimmed by 1 base and the J gene end by 4 bases; junction bases not matched to a gene: 18. CDR3 protein: CASSLGGLGGPLGVYEQYF. The DNA for the CDR3 is TGTGCCAGCAGTTTAGGGGGACTAGGGGGACCCCTCGGGGTTTACGAGCAGTACTTC.